This TCR beta chain was identified during a study of CD8 T cells in ankylosing spondylitis. Findings of the study overall: Apparently characteristic of ankylosing spondylitis blood was a TCR beta motif (fewer than 10 highly homologous variants).

TCRdb re-called the 5' RACE reads through MiXCR, storing one row per CDR3 protein. The sample lists about 320,000 distinct CDR3 sequences; under 14% were seen once. On this clonotype: Its target is not known.

V was cut by 4 bases and J by 12 bases, with 22 bases left in between. CDR3 length: 15 residues. This sequence was found in a female donor with ankylosing spondylitis or in good health (not recorded which). The sample taken for sequencing was blood, either unsorted or a sorted T cell fraction (not recorded which). The J gene is TRBJ2-4, the V gene TRBV12-3 or TRBV12-4; D is uncertain. CDR3 coding DNA: TGTGCCAGCAGTTCCCTAACGCAGCCTCGAGATTCTCAGTACTTC. Its protein product is CASSSLTQPRDSQYF.